This TCR beta chain emerged from a study of T cells in Graves' hyperthyroidism and ophthalmopathy. Study-level information: The blood sample was taken at first diagnosis, before treatment began.

Ten or more counts support this clonotype. Its target is not known. Findings and caveats of the study: In simple terms, a model built on 13 V-J features told ophthalmopathy apart from stable hyperthyroidism.

RNA transcripts served as the template for amplifying TCR beta CDR3 regions. The HTBI set primed first-round TCR CDR3 RT-PCR. TCRdb reprocessed the multiplex PCR reads via MiXCR and lists one record per CDR3 protein. The table includes roughly 380,000 distinct CDR3 sequences, about a fifth detected once. The study left out patients who had uncontrolled infection, other autoimmune disease, pregnancy or lactation. Cells are PBMCs isolated from around 10 ml of fresh blood. Germline CDR1 and CDR2: ENHRY and SYGVKD. The CDR3 is 15 amino acids. Between the trimmed V and J ends, which lost 6 bases and 0 bases, there was a span of 14 bases.

The receptor's source is a woman between 18 and 29 years old with Graves' hyperthyroidism. The rearrangement joins TRBV10-3 to TRBJ2-5; TRBD1 is a possible D gene (6 bases). Sequencing input: blood. This CDR3 reads CAIRAGQTYQETQYF. As DNA, the CDR3 is TGTGCCATCAGGGCCGGACAGACGTACCAAGAGACCCAGTACTTC.